The 23 T cell receptor beta chains below were found in one sample sequenced in a study of blood T cells in healthy people across ages. PCR was performed a second time for about 6 to 12 cycles using a sample-barcoded 5' primer and a J-beta primer mix. One entry per CDR3 protein results from TCRdb running MiXCR on the 5' RACE reads. The data contain 540,000 or so distinct CDR3 sequences, 40% to 50% of them seen just once; the ten biggest clones take up around 25%. Sequencing used blood. The source of these receptors is a man aged 80 or over in good health.

CDR3 residues: CASSPLDTGELFF. CDR3 bases: TGTGCCAGCAGCCCACTGGACACCGGGGAGCTGTTTTTT. The chain has TRBV7-2 and TRBJ2-2; D is undetermined. CDR1 is SGHTA, CDR2 FQGNSA, per germline. The CDR3 loop spans 13 amino acids. Trimming cost V 5 bases and J 3 bases, with 7 bases left between them.

The chain combines TRBV29-1 with TRBJ2-5, with D possibly TRBD1 on 5 matching bases. This CDR3 contains 14 residues. Germline loops: CDR1 SQVTM, CDR2 ANQGSEA. The V and J ends lost 6 bases and 3 bases respectively, with 17 bases between them. CDR3 loop: CSVDKPGIEETQYF. The CDR3 DNA sequence: TGCAGCGTAGATAAACCAGGGATCGAAGAGACCCAGTACTTC.

This clonotype occurred many times. The chain employs TRBV6-5 and TRBJ2-3; 7 positions match TRBD2. The CDR3 totals 14 residues. Per the germline V gene, CDR1 is MNHEY and CDR2 is SVGAGI. J was trimmed by 1 base and V by 4 bases; bases with no gene match: 2. CDR3 in amino acids: CASSWSGGTDTQYF. The CDR3 DNA follows: TGTGCCAGCAGTTGGAGCGGGGGCACAGATACGCAGTATTTT.

CDR3 nucleotides: TGTGCCAGCGCTCGGTTTGGGGGGAAAGAGACCCAGTACTTC. Amino acids: CASARFGGKETQYF. The V call is TRBV12-3 or TRBV12-4, the J call TRBJ2-5; a weak D match, TRBD2 (6 bases). Trimming stripped 8 bases from V and 3 bases from J, with 16 bases between. This CDR3 is 14 amino acids long.

There are many counts of this clonotype. CDR3 coding DNA: TGTGCCAGCAGCTCGGGACGGAGCTCCTACAATGAGCAGTTCTTC. Translated: CASSSGRSSYNEQFF. The chain employs TRBV7-2 and TRBJ2-1; tentatively, D is TRBD1 or TRBD2 (5 bases each). Germline V gene sequence: CDR1 SGHTA, CDR2 FQGNSA. V was cut by 4 bases and J by 0 bases, with 10 bases left in between. There are 15 residues in the CDR3.

This clonotype was seen repeatedly, ten times or more. The chain recombines TRBV6-5 with TRBJ1-1; no definite D call. The CDR3 sequence is 12 residues long. Trimming removed 5 bases at V and 5 bases at J, with 9 bases between. The germline CDR1 and CDR2 sequences are MNHEY and SVGAGI. CDR3 sequence: CASSPFGTEAFF. CDR3 bases: TGTGCCAGCAGTCCCTTTGGGACTGAAGCTTTCTTT.

The genes are TRBV6-5 and TRBJ1-5; D might be TRBD1 (6 bases). The V gene lost 11 bases and the J gene lost 6 bases, with 20 bases spanning the gap. CDR1 MNHEY and CDR2 SVGAGI come from the germline V gene. This CDR3 has 14 amino acids. In DNA form, the CDR3 reads TGTGCCGGCACCTCCGCGTCAGGGGCTCAGCCCCAGCATTTT. It codes for CAGTSASGAQPQHF.

The chain links TRBV5-1 to TRBJ2-5; tentatively, D is TRBD1 (5 bases). CDR1 and CDR2 (germline): SGHRS, YFSETQ. The ends were cut back, 4 bases at V and 4 bases at J, with 14 bases in the middle. The CDR3 has 14 amino acids. The CDR3 nucleotides are TGCGCCAGCAGCATGGGCCAGGGAAGAGAGACCCAGTACTTC. The encoded protein is CASSMGQGRETQYF.

The chain joins TRBV6-6 to TRBJ2-6; TRBD2 is a possible D gene (6 bases). V lost 9 bases and J lost 2, with 14 bases in between. Germline CDR1 MNHNY, CDR2 SVGAGI (reference sequence). This CDR3 is built from 15 residues. In DNA, the CDR3 is TGTGCCAGTAGATTTGGGGAGGCTGGGGCCAACGTCCTGACTTTC. It is translated as CASRFGEAGANVLTF.

Only a few counts were recorded for this clonotype. This sequence joins TRBV6-5 and TRBJ2-6; 9 bases are a match to TRBD1. Per the germline V gene, CDR1 is MNHEY and CDR2 is SVGAGI. The CDR3 is made up of 19 amino acids. V lost 2 bases, J lost 5 bases, and 13 bases stayed unmatched. CDR3 coding DNA: TGTGCCAGCAGTTACGGGGGGGGGACAGGGTATGAAAGGGCCAACGTCCTGACTTTC. It is translated as CASSYGGGTGYERANVLTF.

This chain links TRBV7-2 with TRBJ2-1; the match to TRBD2 covers 14 bases. This CDR3 region has 19 residues. Germline CDR1 reads SGHTA; CDR2 reads FQGNSA. Trimming removed 5 bases from V and 4 bases from J; junction bases left unmatched: 13. The DNA of the CDR3 is TGTGCCAGCAGCCTTAATATAGGACTAGCGGGGGGTGCTTACAATGAGCAGTTCTTC. Translating gives CASSLNIGLAGGAYNEQFF.

This chain joins TRBV7-2 and TRBJ2-1; 8 nucleotides match TRBD2. In germline, CDR1 is SGHTA, CDR2 FQGNSA. The ends lost 4 bases at V and 9 bases at J; junction bases unmatched: 8. There are 14 residues in the CDR3. The CDR3 spells CASSSPGGPFEQFF. CDR3 DNA: TGTGCCAGCAGCTCCCCGGGGGGGCCTTTTGAGCAGTTCTTC.

The CDR3 here is CASSHDRLSYEQYF. The DNA for the CDR3 is TGTGCCAGCTCACATGACAGACTCTCCTACGAGCAGTACTTC. The genes are TRBV18 and TRBJ2-5; the D gene is possibly TRBD1 (5 bases). The J call may be wrong; the DNA end is better matched by TRBJ2-7. The CDR3 consists of 14 residues. Germline CDR1 reads KGHSH; CDR2 reads LQKENI.

The chain recombines TRBV27 with TRBJ1-1; D is perhaps TRBD1 (5 bases). CDR3 length: 14 residues. From germline, CDR1 is MNHEY and CDR2 SMNVEV (reference sequence). V gave up 6 bases and J gave up 6 bases, with 17 bases separating them. CDR3 loop: CASSQETASAEAFF. Here the CDR3 DNA reads TGTGCCAGCAGCCAAGAGACAGCCTCCGCTGAAGCTTTCTTT.

The chain employs TRBV29-1 and TRBJ1-2; D gene uncertain. Between the trimmed V and J ends, which lost 4 bases and 7 bases, there was a span of 10 bases. Germline CDR1 SQVTM, CDR2 ANQGSEA. This CDR3 region has 11 residues. This chain's CDR3 is CSVVTEGGYTF. The CDR3 nucleotides read TGCAGCGTTGTGACCGAGGGTGGCTACACCTTC.

V is TRBV5-5 and J is TRBJ1-1; D remains ambiguous. The V gene's germline CDR1 is SGHKS and CDR2 YYEKEE (reference sequence). V lost 1 base to trimming and J lost 1 base, with 5 bases between them. This CDR3 is 13 amino acids long. CDR3 protein: CASSLSSNTEAFF. The CDR3 nucleotides read TGTGCCAGCAGCTTGTCTTCGAACACTGAAGCTTTCTTT. Looking up the rest from reference TRBV5-5 and TRBJ1-1 gives the full variable domain: DAGVTQSPTHLIKTRGQQVTLRCSPISGHKSVSWYQQVLGQGPQFIFQYYEKEERGRGNFPDRFSARQFPNYSSELNVNALLLGDSALYLCASSLSSNTEAFFGQGTRLTVV.

The rearrangement links TRBV9 to TRBJ2-3, with 7 bases identical to TRBD2. The CDR3 consists of 17 residues. From germline, CDR1 is SGDLS and CDR2 YYNGEE. Trimming removed 0 bases from V and 6 bases from J; junction bases left unmatched: 13. This CDR3 is CASSVGREAGPWDTQYF. The CDR3, as DNA: TGTGCCAGCAGCGTAGGACGTGAAGCGGGACCCTGGGATACGCAGTATTTT.

This chain connects TRBV24-1 to TRBJ2-7, with TRBD1 identical over 8 bases. CDR1 is KGHDR, CDR2 SFDVKD, per germline. Trimming took 2 bases from V and 4 from J; bases not matched to a gene: 9. The CDR3 is 16 amino acids. The CDR3 protein is CATSDSSQGAQYEQYF. Written as DNA, the CDR3 is TGTGCCACCAGTGATTCGTCCCAGGGGGCACAGTACGAGCAGTACTTC.

J is TRBJ2-5 and V is TRBV20-1, with TRBD2 as a possible D gene (5 bases). Between the trimmed V and J ends, which lost 1 base and 11 bases, there was a span of 17 bases. The CDR3 is made up of 13 amino acids. Germline V gives CDR1 DFQATT, CDR2 SNEGSKA (reference sequence). The CDR3 DNA reads as TGCAGTGCTAGAGGGTTGGGAGACGGCGGGCAGTACTTC. Protein sequence: CSARGLGDGGQYF.

A note on this clonotype: A read error may be the cause here, since a much bigger clone is one base away. The chain has TRBV6-6 and TRBJ2-2, with 8 bases fitting TRBD2. Germline values: CDR1 MNHNY, CDR2 SVGAGI (reference sequence). J lost 4 bases, V lost 10 bases, and 8 bases had no gene match. CDR3 size: 14 residues. The CDR3 region has the DNA TGTGCCACCCATAGCGGGATGAGCACCGGGGAGCTGTTTTTT. This translates into CATHSGMSTGELFF.

This clonotype appeared a few times. The chain links TRBV12-3 or TRBV12-4 to TRBJ2-7; 12 bases fit TRBD1. The CDR3 runs 15 residues. The ends lost 4 bases at V and 5 bases at J; junction bases unmatched: 6. The DNA for the CDR3 is TGTGCCAGCAGTTCCGGGACAGGGGGCGGGCACGAGCAGTACTTC. The encoded protein is CASSSGTGGGHEQYF.

This chain links TRBV7-2 with TRBJ1-6; 7 bases match TRBD1. Germline assignment: CDR1 SGHTA and CDR2 FQGNSA. V lost 3 bases and J lost 6; bases outside the gene matches: 5. The CDR3 extends over 15 amino acids. CDR3 nucleotides: TGTGCCAGCAGCTTCGGGACAGTCTTTAATTCACCCCTCCACTTT. Amino acid sequence: CASSFGTVFNSPLHF.

The rearrangement links TRBV12-3 or TRBV12-4 to TRBJ1-1; tentative D call: TRBD1 (5 bases). The CDR3 covers 14 residues. Trimming removed 6 bases from V and 0 bases from J, with 11 bases in between. This chain's CDR3 is CASRRDGMNTEAFF. The CDR3 DNA is TGTGCCAGCAGGCGGGACGGAATGAACACTGAAGCTTTCTTT.